This T cell receptor (beta chain) appears in the sequencing data of a study of blood T cell repertoires in COVID-19 (dated by TCRdb to the early 2020s). Describing the broader study: Samples from collaborators originated in the United States, Italy and Spain and spanned both the acute and convalescent phases of COVID-19. The dataset comprised deeply sampled blood TCRbeta repertoires from subjects exposed to, actively infected with, or recovered from COVID-19. The repertoires were released in a freely available public database meant as a resource for research on the immune response to SARS-CoV-2. Where available, HLA class I and class II types were taken from metadata supplied by the sample provider and were not determined by assay-based typing. The material from the prospective study consisted of cDNA or gDNA derived from T cells, B-cell-depleted T cells, or PBMCs. The samples were drawn from two sources: the first 160 participants of the ongoing ImmuneRACE study, and 1,200 or so subjects contributed by 6 global collaborators. Nearly every sample came with metadata listing a de-identified subject ID, COVID-19 status, age in years and sex.

Each collaborating institution followed its own protocols to collect whole blood in K2EDTA tubes. For TCRbeta analysis, collaborators shipped samples as frozen whole blood, isolated PBMCs, or DNA extracted from either of those sample types. The immunoSEQ Assay, a bias-controlled multiplex PCR, was used to amplify TCRbeta CDR3 regions from genomic DNA. In the authors' own workflow: The number of nucleated cells in each sample was estimated by amplification of reference gene primers within the assay. To quantify the absolute abundance of each unique TCRbeta CDR3 rearrangement, sequence reads were collapsed and filtered. For each sample, productive Simpson clonality was calculated as the square root of Simpson's diversity index across productive rearrangements. Sourced from immuneACCESS, this table was stored by TCRdb with only in-frame sequences that have V and J called. A share of the clones is absent; for the studies checked, an unresolved V gene accounts for under half, and the remainder has no known explanation. V and J calls and clone size come straight from that table; D and trimming were deduced from the DNA. For this sample the table gives under 150,000 clones, of which less than 90% were detected only once. The ten largest clones take up around 2.3% of the sample.

General conclusions and limits of the study: The amount of clinical and demographic metadata varied by source and participant and was provided uncurated.

This clone was observed once. Its antigen specificity is not known. Base qualities are missing; no much larger clone stands one base away. Source material: peripheral blood. The clonotype was recovered from a man aged 25 to 40 with acute or convalescent COVID-19.

The DNA sequence is as follows: TGTGCCTGTCGCGGACAGGGGACCTACGAGCAGTACTTC. This sequence encodes CACRGQGTYEQYF. Here the chain combines TRBV30 and TRBJ2-7, and 9 bases in between align with TRBD1. Including cysteine and phenylalanine, the CDR3 has 13 amino acids. Only the CDR3 DNA stays, 39 bases, in frame from base 1. V and J are trimmed by 6 bases and 2 bases, and the gene matches miss 5 bases of the junction. The CDR1 and CDR2 encoded by the germline V gene (reference sequence) are GTSNPN and SVGIG.